What follows are 3 T cell receptor beta chains derived from one specimen sequenced in a study of PD-1 blockade in classical Hodgkin lymphoma. Time point of the sample: cycle 4 day 1 (C4D1), after 6 weeks of nivolumab. Brentuximab vedotin exposure varied among the patients, all of whom had relapsed after autologous stem cell transplantation. Assay used: immunoSEQ multiplex PCR; TCRdb lists only in-frame clones, some missing. The sample holds over 15,000 clones, about 61% seen once. The sequences come from peripheral blood mononuclear cells (PBMCs), collected before the fourth cycle of nivolumab. The source of these receptors is a human donor with classical Hodgkin lymphoma.

The table lists this clone with a few counts. This chain joins TRBV5-3 and TRBJ1-5; unclear D gene. TRBV5-3 is placed among ORFs of uncertain function. V lost 8 bases and J lost 2, with 14 bases in between. The CDR3 totals 14 residues. CDR3: CASSPGGGNQPQHF. CDR3 nucleotides: TGTGCCAGCAGCCCGGGCGGGGGCAATCAGCCCCAGCATTTT.

The J gene is TRBJ2-1, the V gene TRBV5-5; TRBD2 matches at 8 bases. The CDR3 is 16 residues long. V lost 3 bases to trimming and J lost 0 bases; unmatched junction nucleotides: 5. CDR1 is SGHKS and CDR2 is YYEKEE in the germline V gene (reference sequence). The CDR3 protein is CASSYVSGSSYNEQFF. CDR3 nucleotides: TGTGCCAGCAGCTATGTCAGCGGGAGCTCCTACAATGAGCAGTTCTTC. The full variable domain, in which reference TRBV5-5 and TRBJ2-1 provide the parts outside the CDR3, is DAGVTQSPTHLIKTRGQQVTLRCSPISGHKSVSWYQQVLGQGPQFIFQYYEKEERGRGNFPDRFSARQFPNYSSELNVNALLLGDSALYLCASSYVSGSSYNEQFFGPGTRLTVL.

This clone was recorded once. The chain combines TRBV11-2 with TRBJ2-7; D is ambiguous. The CDR3 is 11 residues long. Germline loops: CDR1 SGHAT, CDR2 FQNNGV. V gave up 2 bases and J gave up 10 bases, with 9 bases separating them. The DNA of the CDR3 is TGTGCCAGCAGCTTAACGTGGGATCAGTACTTC. Its translation: CASSLTWDQYF.